One and the same sample provided the 25 T cell receptor beta chains below, sequenced in a study of blood T cells in healthy people across ages. A second PCR, run for roughly 7 to 11 cycles, used a sample-barcoded 5' primer plus a J-beta primer mix. MiXCR, applied by TCRdb to the 5' RACE reads, yields one record per CDR3 protein. The sample has about 1.5 million distinct CDR3 sequences; approximately 42% are singletons. Specimen: blood. These receptors were obtained from a woman in her late teens or twenties in good health.

The chain uses TRBV19 and TRBJ2-1, with TRBD2 matching 7 bases. The CDR3 loop spans 16 amino acids. Germline CDR1 reads LNHDA; CDR2 reads SQIVND (reference sequence). The ends lost 6 bases at V and 0 bases at J; junction bases unmatched: 8. In DNA, the CDR3 is TGTGCCAGTAGACGGGAACTAGCGAGCTCCTACAATGAGCAGTTCTTC. This codes for CASRRELASSYNEQFF. Looking up the rest from reference TRBV19 and TRBJ2-1 gives the full variable domain: DGGITQSPKYLFRKEGQNVTLSCEQNLNHDAMYWYRQDPGQGLRLIYYSQIVNDFQKGDIAEGYSVSREKKESFPLTVTSAQKNPTAFYLCASRRELASSYNEQFFGPGTRLTVL.

The chain couples TRBV6-6 to TRBJ2-7, with 10 positions matching TRBD1. Trimming at V came to 5 bases and at J to 3 bases, leaving 7 bases not matched to a gene. Germline CDR1 and CDR2: MNHNY and SVGAGI (reference sequence). The length of the CDR3 is 15 residues. The CDR3 coding sequence is TGTGCCAGCAGTCGACAGGGGGCGGATAGCTACGAGCAGTACTTC. Its protein is CASSRQGADSYEQYF.

This clonotype was seen a handful of times. The V and J genes are TRBV20-1 and TRBJ2-3; D ambiguous. The germline gives CDR1 DFQATT, CDR2 SNEGSKA (reference sequence). Trimming stripped 3 bases from V and 6 bases from J, with 10 bases between. CDR3 length: 12 amino acids. DNA for the CDR3: TGCAGTGCTAGTCCCCTGAGGGATACGCAGTATTTT. Residues: CSASPLRDTQYF.

V and J are TRBV7-9 and TRBJ1-6, with 8 bases lining up with TRBD1. The V gene end was trimmed by 4 bases and the J gene end by 9 bases; junction bases not matched to a gene: 23. There are 20 residues in the CDR3. CDR1 is SEHNR and CDR2 is FQNEAQ in the germline V gene (reference sequence). CDR3 DNA: TGTGCCAGCAGCTATAAACCCTCAGACAGGGGACCGATGTGGGGTTCACCCCTCCACTTT. It encodes CASSYKPSDRGPMWGSPLHF.

As to this clonotype: A much bigger clone sits one base away, suggesting this may be a read error. V and J are TRBV29-1 and TRBJ2-1; D unresolved. Deletions cut 2 bases from V and 13 bases from J, with 15 bases between. This CDR3 comprises 12 residues. Germline CDR1 reads SQVTM; CDR2 reads ANQGSEA. For the CDR3, the DNA is TGCAGCGTTGAATCCGGTCAAGAGACCCAGTTCTTC. It yields the protein CSVESGQETQFF.

This clonotype showed up just a few times. The V call is TRBV15, the J call TRBJ2-4; D gene unclear. This CDR3 contains 15 residues. CDR1 and CDR2 from the germline V gene are LNHNV and YYDKDF (reference sequence). V shed 1 base and J shed 0 bases, with 7 bases lying between them. The CDR3 bases are TGTGCCACCAGCAGAGTGTGGGGAGCCAAAAACATTCAGTACTTC. Protein sequence: CATSRVWGAKNIQYF.

This chain links TRBV9 with TRBJ2-1; 9 bases are a match to TRBD2. CDR3 length: 13 residues. Unmatched junction bases numbered 6, after V lost 4 bases and J lost 10 bases. Germline V lookup: CDR1 SGDLS, CDR2 YYNGEE. CDR3 region: CASSSGTSLEQFF. The CDR3 DNA follows: TGTGCCAGCAGCTCCGGGACTAGCTTGGAGCAGTTCTTC.

V gene TRBV21-1 combines with J gene TRBJ1-2; TRBD1, as called in the table, went unchecked against the DNA. TRBV21-1 represents a pseudogene. There are 15 residues in the CDR3. The CDR3 sequence: CASSARTVSCPYYTF. As DNA, the CDR3 is TGTGCCAGCAGCGCCCGGACAGTCTCATGCCCATACTACACCTTC.

The chain combines TRBV20-1 with TRBJ2-7; 12 nucleotides align to TRBD2. The J call is in doubt because the DNA end fits TRBJ2-5 better. This CDR3 region has 16 residues. CDR1 is DFQATT and CDR2 is SNEGSKA in the germline V gene (reference sequence). CDR3 sequence (DNA): TGCAGTGCTCGGACTAGCGGGGCCTTTAACGGGGAGACCCAGTACTTC. Its translation is CSARTSGAFNGETQYF.

This chain links TRBV25-1 with TRBJ1-2, with 9 bases aligning to TRBD1. With V trimmed by 1 base and J by 2 bases, 11 bases remained unmatched. This CDR3 region has 18 residues. From germline, CDR1 is MGHDK and CDR2 SYGVNS. The DNA for the CDR3 is TGTGCCAGCAGTGAATCCGGGACAGGGACCAGAAGGAACTATGGCTACACCTTC. Its translation: CASSESGTGTRRNYGYTF.

There are a few counts of this clonotype. The CDR3 DNA reads as TGTGCCAGCAACCCTCCCGGCAGAGGATTAATGAACACTGAAGCTTTCTTT. This sequence encodes CASNPPGRGLMNTEAFF. The gene calls are TRBV28 and TRBJ1-1; no reliable D call. Per germline, CDR1 MDHEN and CDR2 SYDVKM. CDR3 length: 17 residues. V shed 7 bases and J shed 0 bases, with 21 bases lying between them.

This sequence joins TRBV29-1 and TRBJ2-1; 9 bases are shared with TRBD1. V lost 4 bases, J lost 4 bases, and 5 bases stayed unmatched. This CDR3 has 14 residues. Germline V gene lookup returns CDR1 SQVTM and CDR2 ANQGSEA. CDR3: CSVALGTGYNEQFF. The CDR3 coding sequence is TGCAGCGTTGCCTTAGGGACAGGGTACAATGAGCAGTTCTTC.

This chain links TRBV7-2 with TRBJ2-7, with 8 positions matching TRBD2. Germline V gene data show CDR1 as SGHTA and CDR2 as FQGNSA. This CDR3 has 17 residues. V was clipped by 1 base and J by 3 bases; unmatched bases: 11. The DNA of the CDR3 is TGTGCCAGCAGCTTAGAGACCTCCGGGACTAGGCACTACGAGCAGTACTTC. Translating it yields CASSLETSGTRHYEQYF.

This clonotype was picked up one time. J is TRBJ2-7 and V is TRBV7-9; 13 bases align to TRBD2. The J call is uncertain, as TRBJ2-5 better fits the DNA end. The CDR3 spans 16 residues. The germline V gene encodes CDR1 SEHNR and CDR2 FQNEAQ (reference sequence). Here the CDR3 reads CASSILAGGPLETQYF. CDR3 bases: TGTGCCAGCAGCATACTAGCGGGAGGGCCCTTGGAGACCCAGTACTTC.

This clonotype was recorded many times. CDR3 bases: TGCGCCAGCAGTTCTCTGGGGATCCATGAGCAGTACTTC. This gives the protein CASSSLGIHEQYF. The rearrangement links TRBV10-1 to TRBJ2-5; D unresolved. The CDR3 extends over 13 amino acids. The germline V gene encodes CDR1 WNHNN and CDR2 SYGVQD (reference sequence). V was trimmed by 5 bases and J by 11 bases, leaving 18 bases between them.

The rearrangement uses TRBV4-3 and TRBJ2-7; D may be TRBD2 (6 bases). CDR1 and CDR2 (germline): LGHNA, YSLEER. Between the trimmed V and J ends, which lost 0 bases and 2 bases, there was a span of 11 bases. The CDR3 loop spans 15 amino acids. CDR3 amino acids: CASSQESDYPYEQYF. The CDR3, as DNA: TGCGCCAGCAGCCAAGAATCGGACTACCCCTACGAGCAGTACTTC.

This clonotype was observed a few times. The gene calls are TRBV20-1 and TRBJ2-7; D might be TRBD1 (6 bases). Germline-derived CDR1 and CDR2 are DFQATT and SNEGSKA (reference sequence). Trimming took off 3 bases at V and 4 bases at J, with 19 bases between the two ends. The CDR3 sequence is 15 residues long. The CDR3 region is CSARDQGRGGYEQYF. The CDR3 bases are TGCAGTGCTAGGGATCAGGGCAGGGGTGGTTACGAGCAGTACTTC.

This clonotype was seen more than once but under ten times. The rearrangement joins TRBV20-1 to TRBJ2-1; 8 bases align to TRBD2. The CDR3 runs to 14 residues. The V and J ends lost 6 bases and 7 bases, in that order; junction bases with no gene match: 11. The germline V gene encodes CDR1 DFQATT and CDR2 SNEGSKA (reference sequence). In DNA form, the CDR3 reads TGCAGTGCGGGATCCGGGGGGGCCAGGAATGAGCAGTTCTTC. Translation gives CSAGSGGARNEQFF.

This clonotype was observed a handful of times. This sequence joins TRBV29-1 and TRBJ2-7; 7 bases are a match to TRBD1. Near its end, the DNA agrees better with TRBJ2-5, so the J call may be wrong. Per germline, CDR1 SQVTM and CDR2 ANQGSEA. The CDR3 is made up of 14 amino acids. This chain's CDR3 is CSVSDRAGQETQYF. The CDR3 nucleotides are TGCAGCGTCTCAGACAGGGCAGGGCAAGAGACCCAGTACTTC.

This clonotype turned up a few times. The chain employs TRBV11-2 and TRBJ2-3; 16 bases fit TRBD2. Germline CDR1 and CDR2: SGHAT and FQNNGV. This CDR3 contains 18 residues. The J segment lost 3 bases and the V segment lost 3 bases, leaving 6 bases of the junction unmatched. The CDR3 DNA reads TGTGCCAGCAGCTTGGGACTAGCGGGAGGGCCGGGGACAGATACGCAGTATTTT. Translation gives CASSLGLAGGPGTDTQYF.

This clonotype was seen a few times. The rearrangement uses TRBV9 and TRBJ2-1, with TRBD1 matching 8 bases. Germline loops: CDR1 SGDLS, CDR2 YYNGEE. The CDR3 runs 16 residues. The V and J ends lost 3 bases and 4 bases, in that order; junction bases with no gene match: 9. The CDR3 spells CASSALRTGFYNEQFF. The CDR3 bases are TGTGCCAGCAGCGCCCTCCGGACAGGGTTTTACAATGAGCAGTTCTTC.

In this sample, this clonotype turned up a few times. This chain links TRBV7-8 with TRBJ1-5; no definite D call. This CDR3 region has 13 residues. The germline V gene encodes CDR1 SGHVS and CDR2 FQNEAQ. Trimming pared 5 bases from V and 5 bases from J, leaving 10 bases between. The CDR3: CASSRVRDQPQHF. For the CDR3, the DNA is TGTGCCAGCAGCCGCGTAAGGGATCAGCCCCAGCATTTT.

This clonotype has a handful of counts. This sequence joins TRBV4-1 and TRBJ2-7; D is ambiguous. V shed 1 base and J shed 0 bases, with 10 bases lying between them. The CDR3 has 15 amino acids. Germline V gene lookup returns CDR1 MGHRA and CDR2 YSYEKL. This chain's CDR3 is CASSQALTSSYEQYF. The DNA of the CDR3 is TGCGCCAGCAGCCAAGCCCTGACAAGCTCCTACGAGCAGTACTTC.

The table lists this clonotype with a few counts. V and J are TRBV10-3 and TRBJ1-1; maybe TRBD1 (5 bases). V was cut by 11 bases and J by 4 bases, with 17 bases left in between. Germline V lookup: CDR1 ENHRY, CDR2 SYGVKD. The CDR3 is 13 amino acids. DNA of the CDR3: TGTGCCCTCCGGGGCAGGGAAAGCACTGAAGCTTTCTTT. Amino acid sequence: CALRGRESTEAFF.

This clonotype was recorded a few times. The V and J genes are TRBV10-3 and TRBJ2-1; 7 bases map to TRBD2. This CDR3 is 11 amino acids long. V dropped 10 bases and J dropped 9; count of bases not matched to a gene: 6. Germline CDR1 and CDR2: ENHRY and SYGVKD. CDR3 amino acids: CATETSLEQFF. CDR3 DNA: TGTGCCACCGAGACTAGCCTTGAGCAGTTCTTC.